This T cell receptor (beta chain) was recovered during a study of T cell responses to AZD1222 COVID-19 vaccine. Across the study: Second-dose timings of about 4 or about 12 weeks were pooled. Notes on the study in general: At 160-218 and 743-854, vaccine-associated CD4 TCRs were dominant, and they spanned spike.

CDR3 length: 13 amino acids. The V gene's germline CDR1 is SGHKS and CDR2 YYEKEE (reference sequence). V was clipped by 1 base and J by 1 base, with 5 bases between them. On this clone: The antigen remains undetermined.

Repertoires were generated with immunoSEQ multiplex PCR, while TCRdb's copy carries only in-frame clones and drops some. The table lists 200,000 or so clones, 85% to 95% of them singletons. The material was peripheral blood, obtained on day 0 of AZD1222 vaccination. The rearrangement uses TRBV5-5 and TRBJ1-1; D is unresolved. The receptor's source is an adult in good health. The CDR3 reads CASSLPTNTEAFF. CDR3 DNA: TGTGCCAGCAGCTTGCCCACGAACACTGAAGCTTTCTTT.